The 11 T cell receptor beta chains below were found in one sample sequenced in a study of cytomegalovirus exposure and HLA in healthy donors. PCR was performed using 60 Vbeta and 13 Jbeta primers. Only in-frame clones appear in the TCRdb table, and some are missing; sequencing was by immunoSEQ multiplex PCR. The sample lists about 120,000 clones; over 75% were seen once. Material: PBMCs. The source of these receptors is a man aged 18 to 30 in good health and CMV-seropositive.

This chain joins TRBV18 and TRBJ2-2; D remains unclear. V was shortened by 2 bases and J by 1 base, with 8 bases between the two germline ends. Looked up from germline, CDR1 is KGHSH and CDR2 is LQKENI. This CDR3 comprises 15 residues. The CDR3 bases are TGTGCCAGCTCACCAGGGCAGAAGAACACCGGGGAGCTGTTTTTT. This sequence encodes CASSPGQKNTGELFF.

This clone was seen once. The chain joins TRBV5-1 to TRBJ2-7; 11 bases align to TRBD2. The CDR3 spans 17 residues. J gave up 0 bases and V 1 base, and 6 bases lay outside the gene matches. Germline lookup yields CDR1 SGHRS and CDR2 YFSETQ. DNA for the CDR3: TGCGCCAGCAGCTTGACTAGCGGGGGTCGTATCTCCTACGAGCAGTACTTC. Translated: CASSLTSGGRISYEQYF.

The rearrangement joins TRBV6-1 to TRBJ2-7; perhaps TRBD2 as D (6 bases). V lost 2 bases and J lost 3, with 11 bases in between. Germline CDR1 and CDR2: MNHNS and SASEGT. This CDR3 has 14 residues. CDR3 residues: CASSESGGDYEQYF. In DNA, the CDR3 is TGTGCCAGCAGTGAAAGTGGAGGGGACTACGAGCAGTACTTC.

The chain links TRBV7-2 to TRBJ2-1; 9 nucleotides line up with TRBD2. Germline lookup yields CDR1 SGHTA and CDR2 FQGNSA. V lost 3 bases and J lost 6; bases outside the gene matches: 6. This CDR3 comprises 15 residues. The CDR3 here is CASSLSAGGLNEQFF. CDR3 nucleotide sequence: TGTGCCAGCAGCTTGTCGGCGGGGGGGCTCAATGAGCAGTTCTTC.

The DNA of the CDR3 is TGTGCCAGCAGCACACCGGTCCGGCGACAGAACACCGGGGAGCTGTTTTTT. Its protein is CASSTPVRRQNTGELFF. The chain couples TRBV9 to TRBJ2-2; D unresolved. This CDR3 has 17 amino acids. Between the trimmed V and J ends, which lost 4 bases and 1 base, there was a span of 17 bases. The germline CDR1 and CDR2 sequences are SGDLS and YYNGEE.

J is TRBJ2-7 and V is TRBV18; the match to TRBD2 covers 10 bases. J was trimmed by 1 base and V by 4 bases; bases with no gene match: 7. The CDR3 covers 16 residues. Germline lookup yields CDR1 KGHSH and CDR2 LQKENI. CDR3 sequence reads: CASSQRSGRASYEQYF. In nucleotides, the CDR3 is TGTGCCAGCTCACAGCGAAGCGGGAGGGCGTCCTACGAGCAGTACTTC.

V gene TRBV5-1 combines with J gene TRBJ2-3; 7 nucleotides agree with TRBD2. The germline V gene has CDR1 SGHRS and CDR2 YFSETQ. The length of the CDR3 is 14 residues. Unmatched junction bases numbered 1, after V lost 0 bases and J lost 3 bases. The CDR3 sequence: CASSLGGGTDTQYF. The CDR3 bases are TGCGCCAGCAGCTTGGGGGGAGGGACAGATACGCAGTATTTT. Variable domain in full (rest from reference TRBV5-1 and TRBJ2-3): KAGVTQTPRYLIKTRGQQVTLSCSPISGHRSVSWYQQTPGQGLQFLFEYFSETQRNKGNFPGRFSGRQFSNSRSEMNVSTLELGDSALYLCASSLGGGTDTQYFGPGTRLTVL.

This clone was counted only a few times. The V gene is TRBV5-6, the J gene TRBJ2-5; perhaps TRBD2 as D (6 bases). V gave up 0 bases and J gave up 11 bases, with 17 bases separating them. Germline CDR1 reads SGHDT; CDR2 reads YYEEEE. The CDR3 has 14 residues. The CDR3 nucleotides are TGTGCCAGCAGCTTGGATAGGGGACTTAGAGAGCAGTACTTC. Its translation is CASSLDRGLREQYF.

The CDR3 sequence: CSVGDRASTGELFF. CDR3 bases: TGCAGCGTTGGGGACAGGGCATCCACCGGGGAGCTGTTTTTT. The J gene is TRBJ2-2, the V gene TRBV29-1, with 9 positions matching TRBD1. Germline V gives CDR1 SQVTM, CDR2 ANQGSEA. V trimming: 4 bases; J trimming: 4 bases; junction bases outside the gene matches: 4. The CDR3 spans 14 residues.

The V gene is TRBV6-5, the J gene TRBJ1-1; no clear D gene. V lost 8 bases and J lost 1, with 14 bases in between. The CDR3 spans 14 residues. In germline, CDR1 is MNHEY, CDR2 SVGAGI. The CDR3 here is CASRNRNKNTEAFF. CDR3 in DNA: TGTGCCAGCCGAAACAGAAATAAGAACACTGAAGCTTTCTTT.

This chain links TRBV4-1 with TRBJ2-2; 8 nucleotides align to TRBD2. Germline V gene lookup returns CDR1 MGHRA and CDR2 YSYEKL. Losses at the gene ends were 1 base for V and 4 bases for J; bases not matched to a gene: 2. CDR3 length: 15 residues. The CDR3 region has the DNA TGCGCCAGCAGCCAAGCTCGGGGGGGCACCGGGGAGCTGTTTTTT. Translated: CASSQARGGTGELFF.